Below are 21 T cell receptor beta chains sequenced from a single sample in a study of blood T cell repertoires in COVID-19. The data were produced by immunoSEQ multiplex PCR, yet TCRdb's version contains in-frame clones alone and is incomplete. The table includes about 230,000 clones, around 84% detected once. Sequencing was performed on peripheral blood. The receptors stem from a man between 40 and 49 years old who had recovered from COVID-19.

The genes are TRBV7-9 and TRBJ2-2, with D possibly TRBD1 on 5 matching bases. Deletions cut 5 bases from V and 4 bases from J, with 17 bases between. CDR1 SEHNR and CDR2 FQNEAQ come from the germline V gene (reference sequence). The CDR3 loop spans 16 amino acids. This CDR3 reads CASSEPLGRSTGELFF. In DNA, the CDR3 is TGTGCCAGCAGCGAGCCCCTGGGGCGCAGCACCGGGGAGCTGTTTTTT. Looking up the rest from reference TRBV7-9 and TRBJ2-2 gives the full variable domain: DTGVSQNPRHKITKRGQNVTFRCDPISEHNRLYWYRQTLGQGPEFLTYFQNEAQLEKSRLLSDRFSAERPKGSFSTLEIQRTEQGDSAMYLCASSEPLGRSTGELFFGEGSRLTVL.

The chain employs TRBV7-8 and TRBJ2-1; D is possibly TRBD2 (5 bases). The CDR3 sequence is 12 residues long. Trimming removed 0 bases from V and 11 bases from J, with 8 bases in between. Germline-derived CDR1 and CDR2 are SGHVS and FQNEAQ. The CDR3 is CASSLARVKQFF. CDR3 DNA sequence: TGTGCCAGCAGCTTAGCGCGGGTTAAGCAGTTCTTC.

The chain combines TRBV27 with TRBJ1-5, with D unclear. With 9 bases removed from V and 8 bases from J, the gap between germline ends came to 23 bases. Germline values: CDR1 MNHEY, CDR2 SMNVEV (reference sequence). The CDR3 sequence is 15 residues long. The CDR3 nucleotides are TGTGCCAGAGAGTTGGCGGGGAAGGGAGGGAAGCCCCAGCATTTT. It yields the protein CARELAGKGGKPQHF.

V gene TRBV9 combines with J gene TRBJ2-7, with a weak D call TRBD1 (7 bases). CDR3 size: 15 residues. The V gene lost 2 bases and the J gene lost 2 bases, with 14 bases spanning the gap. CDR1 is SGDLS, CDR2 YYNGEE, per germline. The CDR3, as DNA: TGTGCCAGCAGCGTCGGGGGACAGAGCACCTACGAGCAGTACTTC. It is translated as CASSVGGQSTYEQYF.

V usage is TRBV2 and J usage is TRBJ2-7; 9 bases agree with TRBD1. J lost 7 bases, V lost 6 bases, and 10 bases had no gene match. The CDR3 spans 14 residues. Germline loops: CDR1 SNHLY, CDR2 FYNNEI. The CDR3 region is CASRDMTGGREQYF. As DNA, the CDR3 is TGTGCCAGCAGGGACATGACAGGGGGTCGTGAGCAGTACTTC. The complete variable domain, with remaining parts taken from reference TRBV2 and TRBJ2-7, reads EPEVTQTPSHQVTQMGQEVILRCVPISNHLYFYWYRQILGQKVEFLVSFYNNEISEKSEIFDDQFSVERPDGSNFTLKIRSTKLEDSAMYFCASRDMTGGREQYFGPGTRLTVT.

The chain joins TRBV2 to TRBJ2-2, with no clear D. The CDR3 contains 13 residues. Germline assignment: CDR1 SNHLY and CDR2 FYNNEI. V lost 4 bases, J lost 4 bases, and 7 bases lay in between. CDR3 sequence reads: CASSVRSTGELFF. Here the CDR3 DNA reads TGTGCCAGCAGTGTTCGTAGCACCGGGGAGCTGTTTTTT.

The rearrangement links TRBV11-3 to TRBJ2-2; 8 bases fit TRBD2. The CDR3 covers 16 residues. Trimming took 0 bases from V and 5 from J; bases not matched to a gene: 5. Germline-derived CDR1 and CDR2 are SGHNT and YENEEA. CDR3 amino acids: CASSLESGGFTGELFF. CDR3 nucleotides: TGTGCCAGCAGCTTAGAATCGGGAGGGTTTACCGGGGAGCTGTTTTTT.

The CDR3: CASSGGLAGASDTQYF. The CDR3 coding sequence is TGTGCCAGCAGTGGTGGACTAGCGGGAGCCTCAGATACGCAGTATTTT. V gene TRBV9 combines with J gene TRBJ2-3; 13 bases fit TRBD2. The CDR3 loop spans 16 amino acids. With V trimmed by 5 bases and J by 4 bases, 7 bases remained unmatched. CDR1 SGDLS and CDR2 YYNGEE come from the germline V gene.

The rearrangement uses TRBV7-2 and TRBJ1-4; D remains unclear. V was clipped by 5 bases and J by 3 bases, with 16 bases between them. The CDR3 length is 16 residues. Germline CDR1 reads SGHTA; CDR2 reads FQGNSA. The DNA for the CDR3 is TGTGCCAGCAGCCCCACACCCGGGATACCTAATGAAAAACTGTTTTTT. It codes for CASSPTPGIPNEKLFF.

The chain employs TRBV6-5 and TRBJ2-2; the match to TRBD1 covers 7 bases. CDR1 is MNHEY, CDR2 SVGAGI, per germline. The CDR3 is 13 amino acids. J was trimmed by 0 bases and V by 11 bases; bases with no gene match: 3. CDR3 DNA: TGTGCCGGACAGGATACGAACACCGGGGAGCTGTTTTTT. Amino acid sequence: CAGQDTNTGELFF.

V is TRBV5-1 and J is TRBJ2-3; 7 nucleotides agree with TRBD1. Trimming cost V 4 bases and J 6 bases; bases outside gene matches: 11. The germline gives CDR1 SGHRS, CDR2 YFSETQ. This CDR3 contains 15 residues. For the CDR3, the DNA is TGCGCCAGCAGCCCCCGACAGGGAACGATCGATACGCAGTATTTT. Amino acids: CASSPRQGTIDTQYF.

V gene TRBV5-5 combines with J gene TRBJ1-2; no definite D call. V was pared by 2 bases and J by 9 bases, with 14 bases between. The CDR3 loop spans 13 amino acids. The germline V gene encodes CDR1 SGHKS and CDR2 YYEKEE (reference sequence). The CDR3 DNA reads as TGTGCCAGCAGCTTAAGAGTAGAGAATAGCTACACCTTC. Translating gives CASSLRVENSYTF.

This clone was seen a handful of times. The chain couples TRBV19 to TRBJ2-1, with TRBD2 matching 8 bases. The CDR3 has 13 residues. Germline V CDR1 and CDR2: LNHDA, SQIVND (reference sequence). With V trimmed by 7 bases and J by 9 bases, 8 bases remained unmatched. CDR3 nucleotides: TGTGCCAGTATGGGACTAGGGGACACTGAGCAGTTCTTC. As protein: CASMGLGDTEQFF.

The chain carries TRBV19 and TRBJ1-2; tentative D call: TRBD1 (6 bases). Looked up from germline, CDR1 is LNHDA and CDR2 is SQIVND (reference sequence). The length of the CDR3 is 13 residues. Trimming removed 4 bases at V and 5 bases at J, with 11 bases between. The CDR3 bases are TGTGCCAGTAGTAACGCAGGGGATTATGGCTACACCTTC. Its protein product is CASSNAGDYGYTF.

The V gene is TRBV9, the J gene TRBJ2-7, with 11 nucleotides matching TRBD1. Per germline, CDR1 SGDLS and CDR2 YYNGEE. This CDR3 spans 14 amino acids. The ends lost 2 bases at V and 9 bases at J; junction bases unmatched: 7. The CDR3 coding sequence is TGTGCCAGCAGCGTTCGGGACAGGGGGGATATGCAGTACTTC. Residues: CASSVRDRGDMQYF.

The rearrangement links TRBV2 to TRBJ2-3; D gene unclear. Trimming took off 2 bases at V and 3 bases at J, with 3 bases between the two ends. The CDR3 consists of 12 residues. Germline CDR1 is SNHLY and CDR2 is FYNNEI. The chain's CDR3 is CASSEQTDTQYF. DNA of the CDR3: TGTGCCAGCAGTGAACAAACAGATACGCAGTATTTT.

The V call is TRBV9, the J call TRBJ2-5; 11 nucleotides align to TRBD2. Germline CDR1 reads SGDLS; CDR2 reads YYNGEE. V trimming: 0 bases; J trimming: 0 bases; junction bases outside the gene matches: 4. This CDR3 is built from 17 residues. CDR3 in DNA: TGTGCCAGCAGCGTAGAGCCTAGCGGGGGGTACCAAGAGACCCAGTACTTC. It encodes CASSVEPSGGYQETQYF.

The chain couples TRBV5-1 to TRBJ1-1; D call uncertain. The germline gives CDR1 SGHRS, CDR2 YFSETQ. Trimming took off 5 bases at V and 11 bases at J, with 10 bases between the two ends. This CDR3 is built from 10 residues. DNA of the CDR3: TGCGCCAGCAGAGGTTCGAGGGCTTTCTTT. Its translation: CASRGSRAFF.

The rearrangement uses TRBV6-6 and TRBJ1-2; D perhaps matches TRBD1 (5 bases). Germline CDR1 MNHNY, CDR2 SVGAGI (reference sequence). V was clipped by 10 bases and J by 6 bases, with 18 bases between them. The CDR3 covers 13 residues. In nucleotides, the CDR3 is TGTGCCATTCACTCGCGATCGGGGGATGGCTACACCTTC. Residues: CAIHSRSGDGYTF.

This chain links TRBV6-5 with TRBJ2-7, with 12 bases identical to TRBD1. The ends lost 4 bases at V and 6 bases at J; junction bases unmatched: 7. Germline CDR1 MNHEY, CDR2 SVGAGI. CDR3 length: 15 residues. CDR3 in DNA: TGTGCCAGCAGTTCCCCCGGGACAGGGGGCCGCGAGCAGTACTTC. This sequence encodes CASSSPGTGGREQYF.

DNA of the CDR3: TGTGCCAGCAGTGAAGGGACTATCCAAGAGACCCAGTACTTC. This encodes CASSEGTIQETQYF. The chain has TRBV2 and TRBJ2-5; maybe TRBD2 (6 bases). Germline V lookup: CDR1 SNHLY, CDR2 FYNNEI. The CDR3 contains 14 residues. Trimming took 1 base from V and 1 from J, leaving 7 bases between them.